This T cell receptor (beta chain) was sequenced during a study of blood T cells in healthy people across ages. Findings of the study overall: What prevented conclusive comparison of naive and antigen-experienced cells was that PBMCs were unsorted.

Healthy individuals of Caucasian origin from Russia, aged roughly 6 to 90, served as donors. Each donor's blood draw was approximately 10 milliliters of peripheral blood. The J segment lost 4 bases and the V segment lost 6 bases, leaving 14 bases of the junction unmatched. The CDR3 totals 18 residues. Primers used in a second PCR of about 7 to 12 cycles were a sample-barcoded 5' primer and a J-beta primer mix. TCRdb itself ran the 5' RACE reads through MiXCR, one entry per CDR3 protein. The sample carries some 640,000 distinct CDR3 sequences, less than 35% recorded once. About this clonotype itself: What it recognizes is unknown.

The sample was blood. This chain connects TRBV12-3 or TRBV12-4 to TRBJ1-4; TRBD1 aligns across 10 bases. The source of this sequence is a woman aged 80 or older in good health. The chain's CDR3 is CASSYRTGGIGFNEKLFF. The CDR3 DNA sequence: TGTGCCAGCAGCTATCGGACAGGGGGTATTGGCTTTAATGAAAAACTGTTTTTT.